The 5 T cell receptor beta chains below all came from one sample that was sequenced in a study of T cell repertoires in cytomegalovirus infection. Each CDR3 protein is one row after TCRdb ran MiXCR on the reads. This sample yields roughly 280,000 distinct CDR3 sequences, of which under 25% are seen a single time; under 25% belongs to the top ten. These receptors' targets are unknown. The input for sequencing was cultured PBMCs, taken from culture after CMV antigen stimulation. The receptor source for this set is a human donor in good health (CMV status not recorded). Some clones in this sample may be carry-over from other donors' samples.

The DNA for the CDR3 is TGTGCCAGCAGTTTAAACCGGTTATACGAGCAGTACGTC. This translates into CASSLNRLYEQYV. This chain connects TRBV12-3 or TRBV12-4 to TRBJ2-7; D is unclear. V was cut by 2 bases and J by 4 bases, with 9 bases left in between. The CDR3 consists of 13 residues.

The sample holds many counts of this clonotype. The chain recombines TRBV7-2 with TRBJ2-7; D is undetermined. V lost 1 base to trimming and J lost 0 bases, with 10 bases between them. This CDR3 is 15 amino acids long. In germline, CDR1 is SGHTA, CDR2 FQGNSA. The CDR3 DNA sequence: TGTGCCAGCAGCTTAGACGTTGGCAGCTCCTACGAGCAGTACTTC. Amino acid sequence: CASSLDVGSSYEQYF.

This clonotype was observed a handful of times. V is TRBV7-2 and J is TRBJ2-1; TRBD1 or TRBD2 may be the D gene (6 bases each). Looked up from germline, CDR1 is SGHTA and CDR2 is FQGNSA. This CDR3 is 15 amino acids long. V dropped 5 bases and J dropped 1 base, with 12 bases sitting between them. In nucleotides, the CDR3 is TGTGCCAGCAGCCCCGAGGGGGGTTCCTACAATGAGCAGTTCTTC. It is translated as CASSPEGGSYNEQFF.

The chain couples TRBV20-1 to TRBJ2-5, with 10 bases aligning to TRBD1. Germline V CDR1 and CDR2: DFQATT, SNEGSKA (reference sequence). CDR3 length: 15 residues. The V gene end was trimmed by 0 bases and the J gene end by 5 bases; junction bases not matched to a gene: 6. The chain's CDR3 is CSARDLTGGKETQYF. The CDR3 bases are TGCAGTGCTAGAGATCTGACAGGGGGCAAGGAGACCCAGTACTTC.

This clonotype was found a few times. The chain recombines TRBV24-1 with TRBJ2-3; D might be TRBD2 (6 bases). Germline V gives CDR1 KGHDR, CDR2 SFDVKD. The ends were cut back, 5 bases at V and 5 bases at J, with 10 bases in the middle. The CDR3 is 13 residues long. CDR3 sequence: CATSGDSLDTQYF. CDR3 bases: TGTGCCACCAGTGGGGACTCGCTAGATACGCAGTATTTT.